This TCR beta chain was observed in a study of Graves' ophthalmopathy and Graves' hyperthyroidism. The diagnostic workup employed clinical symptoms, serum thyroxine, TRAb, thyroid ultrasound and orbital computed tomography. This CDR3 has 16 amino acids. Germline values: CDR1 KGHDR, CDR2 SFDVKD. Trimming cost V 4 bases and J 4 bases; bases outside gene matches: 10. There are many counts of this clonotype. No antigen is known for it. Amplification from RNA transcripts yielded the TCR beta CDR3 regions. Amplification began with first-round RT-PCR using HTBI primers, then second-round multiplex PCR was performed. TCRdb reanalysed the multiplex PCR reads using MiXCR and keeps one entry per CDR3 protein. The sample lists approximately 500,000 distinct CDR3 sequences, roughly 14% occurring once. The study, taken as a whole, reports: Both a roughly 70% sensitivity and a roughly 72% specificity characterized the model's predictions of ophthalmopathy progression. Most thyroid-expanded clonotypes exceeding 0.001 frequency were also found in blood. Between ophthalmopathy and stable hyperthyroidism, a 13-signature model drew a separation with 87.88% sensitivity and around 80% specificity.

The chain couples TRBV24-1 to TRBJ1-2, with 8 bases lining up with TRBD1. The sequenced sample consisted of blood. The receptor comes from a woman aged 30 to 39 with Graves' ophthalmopathy. The CDR3 DNA reads as TGTGCCACCAGTGACTCGAGACAGGGGACTCTCTATGGCTACACCTTC. Translation gives CATSDSRQGTLYGYTF.